This TCR beta chain was sequenced for a study of PD-1 blockade in classical Hodgkin lymphoma. Study conclusions and caveats: There was a significant rise in CD4+ TCR diversity by C4D1, with no such rise for CD8+. Complete responders showed a baseline diversity that resembled the diversity of newly diagnosed patients.

The CDR3 has 13 amino acids. CDR1 GTSNPN and CDR2 SVGIG come from the germline V gene (reference sequence). Trimming removed 0 bases from V and 6 bases from J, with 11 bases in between. With respect to this clone: Its antigen is as yet unknown.

Profiled with immunoSEQ multiplex PCR; TCRdb holds only in-frame clones, not every one. The repertoire has some 90,000 clones, about nine tenths of them found once; the top ten carry about 2.7%. Relapse was seen in all patients after autologous stem cell transplantation, and brentuximab vedotin exposure was variable. This TCR came from a human donor with classical Hodgkin lymphoma. This specimen was peripheral blood mononuclear cells (PBMCs), taken before the second cycle of nivolumab. The chain recombines TRBV30 with TRBJ1-2; no reliable D call. The CDR3 loop reads CAWSVRWSDGYTF. The DNA for the CDR3 is TGTGCCTGGAGTGTACGTTGGTCCGATGGCTACACCTTC.